A selection of T cell receptor beta chains follows, all from one sample in a study of cytomegalovirus exposure and HLA in healthy donors. Assay: immunoSEQ multiplex PCR; the TCRdb copy retains only in-frame clones and omits some. This table has about 110,000 clones, 71% appearing once. Material for sequencing was PBMCs. The receptor set was obtained from a female donor in good health and CMV-seronegative. Both conserved end residues are part of each CDR3. A D gene is named only where the DNA matches it firmly. The size of a clone is reported for some rows only, either as once, few or many, or as a class for expanded clones.

TRBD2 TRBJ2-5 NA TRBV5-1 CASSPGLAFQETQYF TGCGCCAGCAGCCCGGGACTAGCGTTTCAAGAGACCCAGTACTTC
TRBD2 TRBJ2-7 NA TRBV7-3 CASSKLAGSSYEQYF TGTGCCAGCAGCAAATTAGCGGGCTCTTCCTACGAGCAGTACTTC
TRBD2 TRBJ2-1 NA TRBV7-8 CASRSKRGSYNEQFF TGTGCCAGCAGGAGTAAGCGGGGCTCCTACAATGAGCAGTTCTTC
TRBD1 TRBJ1-5 NA TRBV6-1 CASSEFGQGNQPQHF TGTGCCAGCAGTGAGTTCGGACAGGGCAATCAGCCCCAGCATTTT
NA TRBJ1-2 NA TRBV7-2 CASSSDSVNYGYTF TGTGCCAGCAGCTCGGACAGTGTTAACTATGGCTACACCTTC
NA TRBJ1-3 few TRBV5-1 CASSFGQRSGNTIYF TGCGCCAGCAGCTTTGGCCAACGCTCTGGAAACACCATATATTTT
NA TRBJ2-5 many TRBV4-2 CASSQASGQKETQYF TGTGCCAGCAGCCAAGCGTCCGGACAGAAAGAGACCCAGTACTTC
NA TRBJ1-4 NA TRBV19 CASSIEGGRINEKLFF TGTGCCAGTAGTATAGAAGGAGGCAGGATTAATGAAAAACTGTTTTTT
NA TRBJ2-2 NA TRBV4-3 CASSQEALNTGELFF TGCGCCAGCAGCCAAGAGGCCCTGAACACCGGGGAGCTGTTTTTT
NA TRBJ1-2 NA TRBV7-9 CASSQSTEGYGYTF TGTGCCAGCAGCCAGTCCACGGAGGGTTATGGCTACACCTTC
NA TRBJ2-7 NA TRBV9 CASSVEPYEQYF TGTGCCAGCAGCGTAGAGCCCTACGAGCAGTACTTC
TRBD1 TRBJ2-1 once TRBV30 CAWSSPGGSYNEQFF TGTGCCTGGAGCTCCCCAGGGGGCTCCTACAATGAGCAGTTCTTC
TRBD1 TRBJ1-5 few TRBV28 CASSSNRGLYQPQHF TGTGCCAGCAGTTCCAACAGGGGGCTGTATCAGCCCCAGCATTTT